This TCR beta chain was captured in a study of control samples from healthy donors and cancer patients. Using immunoSEQ multiplex PCR, the repertoire was profiled, and TCRdb retains in-frame clones only, with some absent. The table has some 150,000 clones, approximately 94% seen once. The CDR3 is 14 residues long. Trimming stripped 0 bases from V and 6 bases from J, with 10 bases between. CDR1 is SGHRS, CDR2 YFSETQ, per germline. Material: PBMCs. The TCR comes from a man between 60 and 70 years old with colorectal cancer. The chain couples TRBV5-1 to TRBJ2-1, with D uncertain. CDR3 amino acids: CASSLGASSNEQFF. DNA for the CDR3: TGCGCCAGCAGCTTGGGGGCTAGTAGCAATGAGCAGTTCTTC.